The 12 T cell receptor beta chains below all came from one sample that was sequenced in a study of cytomegalovirus exposure and HLA in healthy donors. It was with 60 Vbeta and 13 Jbeta primers that the PCR ran. TCRdb's copy holds only in-frame clones and misses some; the assay was immunoSEQ multiplex PCR. The data contain 150,000 to 200,000 clones, over 80% of them singletons. Sequenced: PBMCs. The receptors were sampled from a man in his forties in good health and CMV-seronegative.

This chain uses TRBV27 with TRBJ1-2; TRBD1 matches at 7 bases. CDR1 is MNHEY and CDR2 is SMNVEV in the germline V gene (reference sequence). The junction had 4 bases not matched to a gene; V was cut back by 3 bases and J by 0 bases. The CDR3 runs to 15 residues. The CDR3 loop reads CASSLGQRPNYGYTF. Written as DNA, the CDR3 is TGTGCCAGCAGTTTGGGACAGCGACCTAACTATGGCTACACCTTC.

The chain has TRBV6-4 and TRBJ1-2, with D perhaps TRBD1 (5 bases). Trimming took 10 bases from V and 5 from J, leaving 11 bases between them. CDR3 length: 11 residues. CDR1 and CDR2 (germline): MRHNA, SNTAGT. The CDR3 nucleotides read TGTGCCACCCGACAGTTTTATGGCTACACCTTC. It yields the protein CATRQFYGYTF.

This chain connects TRBV5-1 to TRBJ2-7; 11 bases agree with TRBD2. This CDR3 contains 18 residues. CDR1 is SGHRS and CDR2 is YFSETQ in the germline V gene. Trimming cost V 0 bases and J 0 bases; bases outside gene matches: 8. CDR3 in DNA: TGCGCCAGCAGCTTGGGGCTAGCGGGAGGCCCGAGCTCCTACGAGCAGTACTTC. Its translation is CASSLGLAGGPSSYEQYF.

The V gene is TRBV30, the J gene TRBJ1-1, with D tentatively TRBD1 (5 bases). The CDR3 covers 13 residues. Deletions cut 1 base from V and 2 bases from J, with 8 bases between. Germline CDR1 and CDR2: GTSNPN and SVGIG (reference sequence). CDR3 in amino acids: CAWSADSNTEAFF. In DNA form, the CDR3 reads TGTGCCTGGAGTGCCGACAGTAACACTGAAGCTTTCTTT.

This chain joins TRBV6-5 and TRBJ2-1; 15 nucleotides line up with TRBD2. The CDR3 is made up of 16 amino acids. V shed 4 bases and J 9 bases; nucleotides not matched to a gene: 7. CDR1 and CDR2 from the germline V gene are MNHEY and SVGAGI. The CDR3: CASSWTSGGAISEQFF. In DNA, the CDR3 is TGTGCCAGCAGTTGGACTAGCGGGGGGGCAATCTCTGAGCAGTTCTTC.

This clone was recorded a few times. Relative to the germline gene, one junction end is altered; a read error may explain this. V usage is TRBV7-9 and J usage is TRBJ2-3; 10 nucleotides match TRBD2. The CDR3 runs to 18 residues. Germline loops: CDR1 SEHNR, CDR2 FQNEAQ (reference sequence). The CDR3 is CSSSSRVSTSGEADTQYF. The CDR3 DNA sequence: TGTTCCAGCAGCTCTCGAGTCAGCACTAGCGGGGAGGCAGATACGCAGTATTTT.

The rearrangement joins TRBV4-1 to TRBJ2-7; 9 bases fit TRBD2. The length of the CDR3 is 17 residues. Germline loops: CDR1 MGHRA, CDR2 YSYEKL. V was clipped by 1 base and J by 5 bases; unmatched bases: 12. CDR3 DNA sequence: TGCGCCAGCAGCCAAGCGGTCGCGGGACTAGCCATCCACGAGCAGTACTTC. Translated: CASSQAVAGLAIHEQYF.

The CDR3 here is CASSLGWGTEGYEQYF. The CDR3 nucleotides read TGCGCCAGCAGCCTGGGGTGGGGGACAGAAGGCTACGAGCAGTACTTC. This sequence joins TRBV5-1 and TRBJ2-7; TRBD1 agrees at 7 bases. CDR1 is SGHRS, CDR2 YFSETQ, per germline. V was pared by 4 bases and J by 3 bases, with 13 bases of the junction left unmatched. The CDR3 spans 16 residues.

V and J are TRBV19 and TRBJ1-2; no firm D call. CDR3 length equals 14 residues. Looked up from germline, CDR1 is LNHDA and CDR2 is SQIVND (reference sequence). V lost 3 bases and J 5 bases, leaving 13 bases between the germline ends. CDR3 nucleotide sequence: TGTGCCAGTAGTATCCTGCCGGGAGGGTATGGCTACACCTTC. It specifies CASSILPGGYGYTF. The full variable domain, rest sourced from reference TRBV19 and TRBJ1-2, is DGGITQSPKYLFRKEGQNVTLSCEQNLNHDAMYWYRQDPGQGLRLIYYSQIVNDFQKGDIAEGYSVSREKKESFPLTVTSAQKNPTAFYLCASSILPGGYGYTFGSGTRLTVV.

J is TRBJ2-5 and V is TRBV9, with TRBD2 matching 11 bases. J lost 1 base, V lost 3 bases, and 8 bases had no gene match. Looked up from germline, CDR1 is SGDLS and CDR2 is YYNGEE. This CDR3 contains 17 residues. CDR3 bases: TGTGCCAGCAGCGGAACCCGCGGACTAGCGGGCCAAGAGACCCAGTACTTC. Translating gives CASSGTRGLAGQETQYF.

The V and J genes are TRBV28 and TRBJ1-5; no clear D gene. Trimming shortened V by 6 bases and J by 4 bases, and 4 bases separated the two germline ends. The V gene's germline CDR1 is MDHEN and CDR2 SYDVKM. The CDR3 covers 11 residues. Here the CDR3 reads CASSPNQPQHF. In nucleotides, the CDR3 is TGTGCCAGCAGCCCAAATCAGCCCCAGCATTTT.

The chain joins TRBV6-1 to TRBJ1-5; 9 nucleotides agree with TRBD1. V dropped 1 base and J dropped 15; count of bases not matched to a gene: 10. The CDR3 is made up of 14 amino acids. CDR1 is MNHNS, CDR2 SASEGT, per germline. CDR3: CASSEGVRGTGLHF. CDR3 bases: TGTGCCAGCAGTGAAGGAGTCCGGGGGACAGGGCTGCATTTT.